Listed below are T cell receptor beta chains from one sample, sequenced in a study of identical twins. TCRdb re-analysed the 5' RACE reads in MiXCR, keeping a single row per CDR3 protein. This repertoire shows about 200,000 distinct CDR3 sequences, more than 15% found once; its top ten account for 40%. These sequences were also reported in another study, on T cells expressing NK-cell markers.

The material sequenced was CD8+ T cells sorted from blood. The receptors come from a woman younger than 35 in good health. The CDR3 runs from the conserved cysteine through the conserved F or W. D genes are given only for firm matches. Part of the rows lack a size; the others show once, few, many or a class for expanded clones.

J gene,V gene,D gene,clone size,CDR3 DNA,CDR3 protein
TRBJ2-7,TRBV7-9,.,many,TGTGCCAGCAGCTCTAGCTACTACGAGCAGTACTTC,CASSSSYYEQYF
TRBJ2-5,TRBV12-3/TRBV12-4,.,many,TGTGCCAGCAGTTTAACTAGCACAGAGACCCAGTACTTC,CASSLTSTETQYF
TRBJ1-4,TRBV20-1,.,few,TGCAGTGCTACCAGAGATGAAAAACTGTTTTTT,CSATRDEKLFF
TRBJ1-6,TRBV10-2,.,few,TGCGCCAGCAGTGAGGGGACCCTAAATTCACCCCTCCACTTT,CASSEGTLNSPLHF
TRBJ2-7,TRBV20-1,.,.,TGCAGTGCTCCGTCCACAGGGACCTACGAGCAGTACTTC,CSAPSTGTYEQYF
TRBJ2-2,TRBV4-2,TRBD1,.,TGTGCCAGCAGCCAACCCGACAGGGGATTCACCGGGGAGCTGTTTTTT,CASSQPDRGFTGELFF
TRBJ2-7,TRBV12-3/TRBV12-4,.,.,TGTGCCAGCAGTTCCAGGACGGTTGGGAACGAGCAGTACTTC,CASSSRTVGNEQYF
TRBJ2-3,TRBV11-2,.,.,TGTGCCAGCAGCTTAGTGGAGCGGAACGAGTCGGATACGCAGTATTTT,CASSLVERNESDTQYF
TRBJ1-1,TRBV18,.,.,TGTGCCAGCTCACCCGGACAGAGTCGGACTGAAGCTTTCTTT,CASSPGQSRTEAFF
TRBJ2-7,TRBV20-1,TRBD2,few,TGCAGTGCTAGAGATAGAGGACTAGCAGACTACGAGCAGTACTTC,CSARDRGLADYEQYF
TRBJ2-5,TRBV11-3,.,.,TGTGCCAGCAGCTCGAGGGTGTCGGGCCCAGAGACCCAGTACTTC,CASSSRVSGPETQYF
TRBJ2-7,TRBV11-2,.,.,TGTGCCAGCAGTGGGCCCGGGACGACTTCATTCTCTTTAAATTACGAGCAGTACTTC,CASSGPGTTSFSLNYEQYF
TRBJ2-7,TRBV7-9,.,many,TGTGCCAGCGCCGGTAGCTCCTACGAGCAGTACTTC,CASAGSSYEQYF
TRBJ2-3,TRBV10-2,TRBD2,few,TGCGCCAGCAGTGTGTCAACTAGCGGGGGGCTCCTCACCGATACGCAGTATTTT,CASSVSTSGGLLTDTQYF
TRBJ1-6,TRBV7-9,.,.,TGTGCCAGCAGCTTAGGTCATATCCTCCACTTT,CASSLGHILHF
TRBJ2-5,TRBV6-2/TRBV6-3,TRBD2,many,TGTGCCAGCAGTACTTGGACTAGCGAAACCGGGGAGACCCAGTACTTC,CASSTWTSETGETQYF
TRBJ1-1,TRBV11-3,.,.,TGTGCCAGCAGCGAATCCGCCGGAGGGACTGAAGCTTTCTTT,CASSESAGGTEAFF
TRBJ1-1,TRBV29-1,.,.,TGCAGCGTTCCCGTGGGGCGGGCTGAAGCTTTCTTT,CSVPVGRAEAFF
TRBJ1-1,TRBV25-1,.,.,TGTGCCAGCAGTGAAAATTGGGCTGAAGCTTTCTTT,CASSENWAEAFF
TRBJ2-3,TRBV9,.,.,TGTGCCAGCAGCGTGGGTCCAGATACGCAGTATTTT,CASSVGPDTQYF
TRBJ1-5,TRBV27,.,large,TGTGCCAGCAGTCCCCTTGAGGGACGGCAGCCCCAGCATTTT,CASSPLEGRQPQHF
TRBJ2-1,TRBV27,.,.,TGTGCCAGCAGCCGGGACTCCCCCTACAATGAGCAGTTCTTC,CASSRDSPYNEQFF
TRBJ2-3,TRBV11-2,TRBD2,.,TGTGCCAGCAGCTTAGTACTAGCGGGGGACTTGGTCTGCACAGATACGCAGTATTTT,CASSLVLAGDLVCTDTQYF
TRBJ1-2,TRBV29-1,.,few,TGCAGCGTTGTTGACGGGCAGGCGGGCTATGGCTACACCTTC,CSVVDGQAGYGYTF